The T cell receptor beta chain described here comes from a study of spatial heterogeneity in lung cancer (dated by TCRdb to the late 2010s). As for the study more broadly: More beta-chain than alpha-chain transcripts were consistently detected, likely reflecting higher beta-chain transcript abundance. Both alpha and beta chains were TCR-sequenced in 200 to 250 tumor regions, fewer than 80 matched nontumor lung samples and around 50 PBMC samples obtained at surgery. In the raw uncorrected reads, each unique combination of TCR and UMI appeared more than ten times on average. TCR alpha and beta repertoires were quantitatively compared across multiple tumor regions, matched nontumor lung and blood in non-small cell lung cancer. Nonsynonymous mutation counts, determined by whole-exome sequencing of tumor tissue, were related to TCR repertoire features. A strong correlation was found between TCR transcript counts in tumor regions and a T cell transcriptional module score from matched bulk RNA-seq.

This clonotype was counted many times. Its antigen is not yet known. Base qualities are not at hand, and no much larger clone is one base apart. A library prepared for alpha chains yielded this beta chain as an off-target read; its size is of little meaning. Trimming takes 0 bases from V and 6 bases from J, and the germline ends sit 12 bases apart. CDR1 and CDR2 are drawn from the germline V gene (reference sequence): SEHNR, FQNEAQ. The CDR3 goes from the cysteine to the phenylalanine over 16 residues. The kept DNA is CDR3 alone, 48 bases in frame from the first base. Read against the paper, the sample's time point label means: sample taken at primary tumor resection. The donors were about 65 patients from the lung TRACERx cohort who had early-stage, untreated non-small cell lung cancer. Without any cell sorting, TCR sequencing was performed on whole RNA extracted either from tumor and nontumor lung tissue or from cryopreserved PBMC samples. A patient was chosen for TCR sequencing only when enough RNA was available from at least two tumor regions. A lung pathologist reviewed the tumor and adjacent nontumor lung specimens before the specimens were selected.

Study-level results and caveats: TCR-seq coverage of tumor T cells was estimated to be only 6% to 7.5% for alpha chains and about 13% for beta chains. The number of expanded intratumoral alpha and beta TCRs correlated with the tumor nonsynonymous mutation count. Counts of ubiquitous and regional expanded TCRs correlated with counts of ubiquitous and regional nonsynonymous mutations, respectively. Confirming at a functional level the hypothesis that regional TCRs recognize regional mutations was considered to require additional single-cell paired TCR alpha and beta sequencing.

Library prep was done by 5' RACE. The run used a NextSeq 500. The TCR library protocol attached a unique molecular identifier to each TCR cDNA molecule to allow correction of PCR and sequencing errors. The authors processed their data as follows. TCR identification, UMI-based error correction and CDR3 extraction were all carried out with Decombinator tools. Expanded TCRs were defined as those above a frequency of 2 per 1,000, corresponding to the top 1% of the tumor frequency distribution. Expanded tumor TCRs were classed as regional if statistically deemed absent (corrected P<0.05) from at least one tumor region, otherwise ubiquitous. Renyi diversity was computed with the R vegan package after each repertoire had been subsampled 100 times to 5,000 TCRs. CDR3 similarity networks were built from amino acid triplet string-kernel similarity, with CDR3s being connected when pairwise similarity was above 0.82. TCRdb trimmed public reads at Q25 via fastp, called clones via MiXCR and kept in-frame beta chains. Rows are unified per CDR3 protein, each entry keeping the most common DNA and genes. The authors' filters were not applied to this entry. Within this sample are 11,000 to 15,000 distinct CDR3 sequences, with roughly 4.7% of them counted one time only. Together, the top ten hold 18% of the sample.

The clonotype comes from a female donor with early-stage non-small cell lung cancer. The chain links TRBV7-9 with TRBJ1-6, with no confidently assigned D gene. The sequences come from lung tumor tissue, collected at surgery. The CDR3 corresponds to CASSLAQPLSNSPLHF. The base sequence is TGTGCCAGCAGCTTAGCTCAGCCCTTGAGTAATTCACCCCTCCACTTT.